The clone carrying this TCR beta chain was recorded once. These data originate in a study of blood T cell repertoires in COVID-19. Study as a whole: From T cells, B-cell-depleted T cells, or PBMCs came the material, which was cDNA or gDNA.

Germline V lookup: CDR1 SQVTM, CDR2 ANQGSEA. V gave up 5 bases and J gave up 8 bases, with 16 bases separating them. The CDR3 length is 13 residues. Sequencing used immunoSEQ multiplex PCR; TCRdb keeps in-frame clones, though not all of them. The sample lists 200,000 or so clones; almost 80% were seen once. The TCR comes from a man in his 60s with active or convalescent COVID-19. The chain combines TRBV29-1 with TRBJ2-4; TRBD2 might be the D (6 bases). The sample was peripheral blood. The CDR3 region is CSVKLAAMDIQYF. The CDR3 DNA is TGCAGCGTTAAACTAGCTGCTATGGACATTCAGTACTTC.